Following are 21 T cell receptor beta chains from one sample sequenced in a study of blood T cell repertoires in COVID-19. Assay: immunoSEQ multiplex PCR; the TCRdb copy retains only in-frame clones and omits some. The sample includes fewer than 200,000 clones, more than 75% of them seen just once. The specimen sequenced was peripheral blood. These receptor sequences come from an older woman with COVID-19, enrolled during active disease.

The chain combines TRBV5-1 with TRBJ2-2, with 7 bases fitting TRBD1. The CDR3 runs 16 residues. Germline V CDR1 and CDR2: SGHRS, YFSETQ. J lost 0 bases, V lost 4 bases, and 6 bases had no gene match. This chain's CDR3 is CASSKTQGANTGELFF. In DNA, the CDR3 is TGCGCCAGCAGCAAAACTCAGGGGGCGAACACCGGGGAGCTGTTTTTT.

V gene TRBV27 combines with J gene TRBJ2-7; D uncertain. The CDR3 is 13 amino acids. CDR1 MNHEY and CDR2 SMNVEV come from the germline V gene (reference sequence). V was clipped by 2 bases and J by 5 bases, with 10 bases between them. Here the CDR3 reads CASSLTGWHEQYV. The CDR3 DNA reads as TGTGCCAGCAGTTTAACGGGTTGGCACGAGCAGTACGTC.

This rearrangement joins TRBV5-1 to TRBJ1-2; D might be TRBD1 (5 bases). Trimming cost V 3 bases and J 11 bases, with 20 bases left between them. CDR1 is SGHRS, CDR2 YFSETQ, per germline. The CDR3 totals 14 residues. The CDR3 region is CASSWRGPSGGYTF. CDR3 nucleotides: TGCGCCAGCAGCTGGCGGGGACCCAGTGGAGGGTACACCTTC.

This clone was observed a few times. The chain employs TRBV5-6 and TRBJ1-1; a possible D gene is TRBD1 (5 bases). CDR1 and CDR2 from the germline V gene are SGHDT and YYEEEE. V was cut by 3 bases and J by 1 base, with 16 bases left in between. The CDR3 contains 16 residues. The CDR3 protein is CASSSIAGISNTEAFF. In nucleotides, the CDR3 is TGTGCCAGCAGCTCGATAGCAGGGATTTCGAACACTGAAGCTTTCTTT.

The CDR3 bases are TGTGCCAGCAGCTTATCGGTGACTCTGGAGACCCAGTACTTC. Translated, it gives CASSLSVTLETQYF. J is TRBJ2-5 and V is TRBV11-2; D unclear. This CDR3 is built from 14 residues. Germline V gene sequence: CDR1 SGHAT, CDR2 FQNNGV. Deletions cut 2 bases from V and 5 bases from J, with 12 bases between.

This clone showed up just once. The chain carries TRBV27 and TRBJ1-6, with D possibly matching TRBD1 (6 bases). There are 15 residues in the CDR3. With 6 bases removed from V and 10 bases from J, the gap between germline ends came to 19 bases. Germline values: CDR1 MNHEY, CDR2 SMNVEV (reference sequence). The CDR3, as DNA: TGTGCCAGCAGAGGTCGCACAGGGCGTTTATCACCCCTCCACTTT. Translating it yields CASRGRTGRLSPLHF.

On this clone: One end of the junction varies from germline; a read error may be responsible. The rearrangement joins TRBV7-8 to TRBJ1-6; D gene uncertain. Germline lookup yields CDR1 SGHVS and CDR2 FQNEAQ. CDR3 size: 14 residues. The CDR3 sequence is CASRLGRDNSPLHF. The CDR3 region has the DNA TGTGCCAGCAGATTAGGGCGGGATAATTCACCCCTCCACTTT.

This clone was found a few times. The sample carries other DNA sequences with the same CDR3. The chain is built from TRBV5-1 and TRBJ1-1, with 7 nucleotides matching TRBD1. Unmatched junction bases numbered 2, after V lost 0 bases and J lost 0 bases. Per germline, CDR1 SGHRS and CDR2 YFSETQ. The CDR3 has 15 residues. As DNA, the CDR3 is TGCGCCAGCAGCTTGGCGGGACAGATGAACACTGAAGCTTTCTTT. The encoded protein is CASSLAGQMNTEAFF.

The CDR3 DNA reads as TGCAGCGCCGGGGACTCCTTATTTATTAGCACAGATACGCAGTATTTT. This codes for CSAGDSLFISTDTQYF. This chain links TRBV29-1 with TRBJ2-3, with D perhaps TRBD2 (6 bases). CDR3 size: 16 residues. Trimming took off 7 bases at V and 0 bases at J, with 20 bases between the two ends. Germline values: CDR1 SQVTM, CDR2 ANQGSEA.

The chain joins TRBV6-2 or TRBV6-3 to TRBJ2-1; 14 nucleotides match TRBD2. The germline gives CDR1 MNHEY, CDR2 SVGEGT. The CDR3 has 16 residues. V shed 2 bases and J 8 bases; nucleotides not matched to a gene: 5. CDR3 nucleotide sequence: TGTGCCAGCAGTTACCGGGGGACTAGCGGGAGTGATGAGCAGTTCTTC. This sequence encodes CASSYRGTSGSDEQFF.

This chain uses TRBV5-1 with TRBJ2-3; D may be TRBD1 (7 bases). The CDR3 consists of 15 residues. Germline CDR1 and CDR2: SGHRS and YFSETQ. V lost 4 bases to trimming and J lost 0 bases, with 12 bases between them. CDR3 sequence: CASSPQGGSTDTQYF. CDR3 nucleotide sequence: TGCGCCAGCAGCCCCCAGGGGGGAAGCACAGATACGCAGTATTTT.

This clone was seen more than once but under ten times. V gene TRBV12-3 or TRBV12-4 combines with J gene TRBJ1-1; no firm D call. V lost 8 bases and J lost 3, with 13 bases in between. The CDR3 sequence is 13 residues long. The CDR3 nucleotides read TGTGCCAGCGGGCCGTCGTTGGACACTGAAGCTTTCTTT. Protein: CASGPSLDTEAFF.

The chain combines TRBV11-2 with TRBJ2-1; the match to TRBD1 covers 7 bases. V lost 5 bases to trimming and J lost 0 bases; unmatched junction nucleotides: 16. The CDR3 covers 19 residues. From germline, CDR1 is SGHAT and CDR2 FQNNGV. CDR3 in DNA: TGTGCCAGCAGCGGAAAGGGACAGACTCTTGCTAGCTCCTACAATGAGCAGTTCTTC. This translates into CASSGKGQTLASSYNEQFF. Drawing the rest from reference TRBV11-2 and TRBJ2-1, the complete variable domain is EAGVAQSPRYKIIEKRQSVAFWCNPISGHATLYWYQQILGQGPKLLIQFQNNGVVDDSQLPKDRFSAERLKGVDSTLKIQPAKLEDSAVYLCASSGKGQTLASSYNEQFFGPGTRLTVL.

As to this clone: The same CDR3 arises from other DNA sequences in this sample as well. V gene TRBV6-5 combines with J gene TRBJ2-5; D unclear. Trimming pared 6 bases from V and 2 bases from J, leaving 4 bases between. The CDR3 sequence is 11 residues long. Germline V gives CDR1 MNHEY, CDR2 SVGAGI. CDR3 DNA sequence: TGTGCCAGCAGCCTTCAAGAGACCCAGTACTTC. As protein: CASSLQETQYF.

CDR3 amino acids: CSVPWGRETQYF. DNA for the CDR3: TGCAGCGTTCCGTGGGGGCGGGAGACCCAGTACTTC. This chain connects TRBV29-1 to TRBJ2-5; D might be TRBD1 (6 bases). V was trimmed by 5 bases and J by 5 bases, leaving 12 bases between them. The CDR3 has 12 residues. Germline V gene data show CDR1 as SQVTM and CDR2 as ANQGSEA.

The chain carries TRBV2 and TRBJ2-1; the match to TRBD2 covers 8 bases. Looked up from germline, CDR1 is SNHLY and CDR2 is FYNNEI. V lost 2 bases and J lost 2; bases outside the gene matches: 2. The CDR3 consists of 15 residues. For the CDR3, the DNA is TGTGCCAGCAGTGAACTAGCGGGTACCTACAATGAGCAGTTCTTC. Translating it yields CASSELAGTYNEQFF.

The genes are TRBV7-3 and TRBJ2-3; TRBD2 aligns across 10 bases. Germline V gene data show CDR1 as SGHTA and CDR2 as FQGTGA. This CDR3 is built from 17 residues. With V trimmed by 2 bases and J by 5 bases, 10 bases remained unmatched. The CDR3 sequence is CASSLAGIAGGGDTQYF. In nucleotides, the CDR3 is TGTGCCAGCAGCTTAGCCGGTATAGCGGGAGGCGGAGATACGCAGTATTTT.

Points on this clone: A read error may be the cause here, since a much bigger clone is one base away. The V and J genes are TRBV5-1 and TRBJ2-2, with 7 nucleotides matching TRBD1. This CDR3 is 17 amino acids long. CDR1 SGHRS and CDR2 YFSETQ come from the germline V gene. The CDR3 sequence is CASQGVTGQANTGELLF. The DNA of the CDR3 is TGCGCCAGTCAGGGGGTCACCGGACAGGCCAACACCGGGGAGCTGCTTTTT.

This CDR3 is CAWSPRAGGLTEAFF. The CDR3 DNA sequence: TGTGCCTGGAGTCCGAGGGCCGGGGGGCTCACTGAAGCTTTCTTT. V gene TRBV30 combines with J gene TRBJ1-1, with a weak D call TRBD1 (6 bases). Germline V gene lookup returns CDR1 GTSNPN and CDR2 SVGIG (reference sequence). Between the trimmed V and J ends, which lost 2 bases and 4 bases, there was a span of 17 bases. This CDR3 has 15 amino acids.

J is TRBJ1-5 and V is TRBV4-1, with D perhaps matching TRBD1 (6 bases). The germline V gene has CDR1 MGHRA and CDR2 YSYEKL. V lost 6 bases to trimming and J lost 10 bases, with 16 bases between them. This CDR3 contains 13 residues. The DNA for the CDR3 is TGCGCCAGCAGTCGACAGGTTAATTACCCCCAGCATTTT. As protein: CASSRQVNYPQHF.

The genes are TRBV7-2 and TRBJ1-1; 9 bases line up with TRBD1. The CDR3 has 15 residues. The germline V gene has CDR1 SGHTA and CDR2 FQGNSA. The V gene end was trimmed by 2 bases and the J gene end by 5 bases; junction bases not matched to a gene: 6. In nucleotides, the CDR3 is TGTGCCAGCAGCTTATCGGGACAGGGAGGGACTGAAGCTTTCTTT. It codes for CASSLSGQGGTEAFF. Filled out from reference TRBV7-2 and TRBJ1-1, the complete variable domain reads GAGVSQSPSNKVTEKGKDVELRCDPISGHTALYWYRQSLGQGLEFLIYFQGNSAPDKSGLPSDRFSAERTGGSVSTLTIQRTQQEDSAVYLCASSLSGQGGTEAFFGQGTRLTVV.